A selection of T cell receptor beta chains follows, all from one sample in a study of CD8+ T cells in alopecia areata. Libraries were prepared by immunoSEQ multiplex PCR; TCRdb keeps only in-frame clonotypes and omits some of them. The sample lists 150,000 or so clones, about 54% occurring once. The sample consisted of CD4+ T cells sorted from blood, taken at approximately week 61, from a patient treated with tofacitinib. The receptors derive from a human donor with alopecia areata. CDR3s include the opening cysteine and the closing phenylalanine or tryptophan. The D gene is left open where the match is weak. The size field is filled for only some rows; it gives once, few, many or a size class.

d_call j_call v_call clone_size cdr3_nt cdr3_aa
TRBD1 TRBJ2-6 TRBV5-1 few TGCGCCAGCAGTCAGCCGGGACAGGGGGTCAACGTCCTGACTTTC CASSQPGQGVNVLTF
. TRBJ2-3 TRBV10-3 . TGTGCCATCAGACTACTAACTAGCACAGATACGCAGTATTTT CAIRLLTSTDTQYF
. TRBJ2-2 TRBV10-3 . TGTGCCATCAGAGGGGATACGGGCGGGGAGCTGTTTTTT CAIRGDTGGELFF
TRBD2 TRBJ2-7 TRBV29-1 few TGCAGCGTTGCGGGAGGGAATCCCTACGAGCAGTACTTC CSVAGGNPYEQYF
TRBD1 TRBJ1-5 TRBV4-1 . TGCGCCAGCAGCCAACGGACAGGGGAGAGCAATCAGCCCCAGCATTTT CASSQRTGESNQPQHF
. TRBJ1-5 TRBV20-1 . TGCAGTGCGCTAACTGTGTCCCAGCATTTT CSALTVSQHF
. TRBJ2-7 TRBV20-1 few TGCAGTGCTAGTTTCAGTCGCGAGCAGTACTTC CSASFSREQYF
TRBD2 TRBJ2-3 TRBV2 . TGTGCCAGCAGCCTGACTAGCGTTACGCAGTATTTT CASSLTSVTQYF
. TRBJ1-1 TRBV7-9 . TGTGCCAGCAGCCCCAGGGCGGAGGACAGACGGAACACTGAAGCTTTCTTT CASSPRAEDRRNTEAFF
. TRBJ1-1 TRBV29-1 few TGCAGCGGGGCGGACCCTACACCGAACACTGAAGCTTTCTTT CSGADPTPNTEAFF
. TRBJ2-3 TRBV15 . TGTGCCACCAGCAGAGATTCTGACTCCACAGATACGCAGTATTTT CATSRDSDSTDTQYF
TRBD1 TRBJ2-2 TRBV6-6 . TGTGCCAGCAACCGGGACAGGGCTCCCGGGGAGCTGTTTTTT CASNRDRAPGELFF
. TRBJ2-5 TRBV5-1 . TGCGCCAGCAGCCGCAACCAGGGCGCACAAGAGACCCAGTACTTC CASSRNQGAQETQYF
TRBD2 TRBJ2-3 TRBV27 . TGTGCCAGCACCCCATGGGGGGGACGCACAGATACGCAGTATTTT CASTPWGGRTDTQYF
. TRBJ1-5 TRBV29-1 few TGCAGCGTCGGGATGATGGGACAGCCCCAGCATTTT CSVGMMGQPQHF
. TRBJ1-2 TRBV27 . TGTGCCAGCAGCCTTACAGGGCGCTATGGCTACACCTTC CASSLTGRYGYTF
. TRBJ1-2 TRBV29-1 many TGCAGCGTTGAGCCGGAGGTGGATGGCTACACCTTC CSVEPEVDGYTF
. TRBJ1-3 TRBV7-6 . TGTGCCAGCAGCTTGGGGCAGGCTCAACCTGGAAACACCATATATTTT CASSLGQAQPGNTIYF
TRBD2 TRBJ2-7 TRBV5-1 once TGCGCCAGCAGCTCTACTAGCGTTGCCTACGAGCAGTACTTC CASSSTSVAYEQYF
. TRBJ2-7 TRBV9 . TGTGCCAGCAGCGTGGGCCCAAACTACGAGCAGTACTTC CASSVGPNYEQYF
. TRBJ2-7 TRBV28 . TGTGCCAGCAGTTTAACGGGTTCCTACGAGCAGTACTTC CASSLTGSYEQYF
TRBD1 TRBJ2-3 TRBV29-1 few TGCAGCGTTGAAGGACAGGGATGGAATACGCAGTATTTT CSVEGQGWNTQYF
. TRBJ1-6 TRBV30 once TGTGCCTGGAGGCTCGGATATAATTCACCCCTCCACTTT CAWRLGYNSPLHF